Following are 29 T cell receptor beta chains from one sample sequenced in a study of cytotoxic CD8 clonotypes in ibrutinib-treated CLL. Sequenced by immunoSEQ multiplex PCR; TCRdb stores in-frame clones only, minus some. The sample carries about 57,000 clones, 45% to 70% recorded once. Sequenced here: PBMCs, sampled after 24 months of ibrutinib treatment. Receptors originate from a human donor with chronic lymphocytic leukemia.

CDR3 nucleotides: TGTGCCACCAGCAGAATGACCGGGCCCCGAGGGGGAGAGACCCAGTACTTC. It is translated as CATSRMTGPRGGETQYF. The rearrangement uses TRBV15 and TRBJ2-5, with D perhaps matching TRBD1 (6 bases). CDR1 LNHNV and CDR2 YYDKDF come from the germline V gene (reference sequence). The CDR3 sequence is 17 residues long. With 2 bases removed from V and 4 bases from J, the gap between germline ends came to 20 bases.

This clone is medium-sized. This chain links TRBV19 with TRBJ1-4; D gene unclear. Trimming cost V 3 bases and J 12 bases, with 14 bases left between them. The V gene's germline CDR1 is LNHDA and CDR2 SQIVND (reference sequence). This CDR3 has 13 residues. The CDR3 DNA is TGTGCCAGTAGTATCTCCCTCCAGGCAGAACTGTTTTTT. This translates into CASSISLQAELFF.

The sample holds one count of this clone. V is TRBV19 and J is TRBJ2-2, with D perhaps matching TRBD1 (5 bases). Germline-derived CDR1 and CDR2 are LNHDA and SQIVND (reference sequence). This CDR3 is built from 14 residues. V was clipped by 3 bases and J by 4 bases, with 9 bases between them. The CDR3: CASSIGQGTGELFF. DNA of the CDR3: TGTGCCAGTAGTATTGGGCAGGGCACCGGGGAGCTGTTTTTT.

The chain links TRBV2 to TRBJ2-7; maybe TRBD2 (6 bases). The CDR3 is 11 residues long. Germline V gene sequence: CDR1 SNHLY, CDR2 FYNNEI. Trimming removed 3 bases at V and 9 bases at J, with 9 bases between. The CDR3 bases are TGTGCCAGCAGTGAGCGGGGAGTGCAGTACGTC. Residues: CASSERGVQYV.

The chain combines TRBV19 with TRBJ2-2; TRBD1 matches 9 bases. Trimming cost V 5 bases and J 4 bases; bases outside gene matches: 8. The CDR3 is made up of 16 amino acids. Germline CDR1 and CDR2: LNHDA and SQIVND (reference sequence). CDR3 loop: CASSLTGGAGTGELFF. CDR3 sequence (DNA): TGTGCCAGTAGTCTTACAGGGGGCGCGGGCACCGGGGAGCTGTTTTTT.

This clone came up many times. The gene calls are TRBV19 and TRBJ1-1; D is undetermined. The germline CDR1 and CDR2 sequences are LNHDA and SQIVND (reference sequence). The CDR3 contains 13 residues. V was trimmed by 8 bases and J by 1 base, leaving 11 bases between them. CDR3 protein: CASEKQRNTEAFF. CDR3 in DNA: TGTGCCAGTGAAAAACAGCGGAACACTGAAGCTTTCTTT.

This rearrangement joins TRBV30 to TRBJ1-3; D call uncertain. The CDR3 covers 12 residues. V lost 5 bases and J 1 base, leaving 6 bases between the germline ends. In germline, CDR1 is GTSNPN, CDR2 SVGIG (reference sequence). CDR3 sequence reads: CAWGVSGNTIYF. CDR3 DNA: TGTGCCTGGGGGGTATCTGGAAACACCATATATTTT.

The rearrangement uses TRBV27 and TRBJ2-1; 7 nucleotides line up with TRBD2. With 3 bases clipped from V and 3 bases from J, the junction kept 5 bases outside the gene matches. This CDR3 has 15 residues. Germline loops: CDR1 MNHEY, CDR2 SMNVEV (reference sequence). The CDR3 region is CASSLAGLGYNEQFF. The CDR3 bases are TGTGCCAGCAGTTTGGCCGGACTAGGCTACAATGAGCAGTTCTTC.

The chain employs TRBV6-1 and TRBJ2-4, with D hard to call. V gave up 1 base and J gave up 3 bases, with 10 bases separating them. The CDR3 has 15 amino acids. CDR1 is MNHNS and CDR2 is SASEGT in the germline V gene. The CDR3 protein is CASSEEGFGKNIQYF. The CDR3 nucleotides are TGTGCCAGCAGTGAAGAAGGGTTTGGCAAAAACATTCAGTACTTC.

The V call is TRBV28, the J call TRBJ1-1; D unresolved. CDR3 length equals 14 residues. Germline V lookup: CDR1 MDHEN, CDR2 SYDVKM. Between the trimmed V and J ends, which lost 8 bases and 5 bases, there was a span of 18 bases. The CDR3 nucleotides read TGTGCCAGCTACCCTGCAGGAGTAGTGACTGAAGCTTTCTTT. Translating gives CASYPAGVVTEAFF.

Only a few counts were recorded for this clone. The rearrangement joins TRBV27 to TRBJ1-4; D uncertain. CDR3 length: 12 amino acids. Germline CDR1 MNHEY, CDR2 SMNVEV (reference sequence). Trimming stripped 4 bases from V and 10 bases from J, with 10 bases between. CDR3 in amino acids: CASSSSGGKLFF. CDR3 in DNA: TGTGCCAGCAGTTCCTCCGGTGGAAAACTGTTTTTT.

This chain connects TRBV29-1 to TRBJ2-5; tentative D call: TRBD1 (6 bases). The germline gives CDR1 SQVTM, CDR2 ANQGSEA. CDR3 length equals 13 residues. V shed 7 bases and J shed 5 bases, with 17 bases lying between them. The CDR3 loop reads CSATRTAGETQYF. The DNA of the CDR3 is TGCAGCGCTACACGGACAGCAGGGGAGACCCAGTACTTC.

The V call is TRBV5-8, the J call TRBJ2-7, with a possible D match to TRBD1 (5 bases). There are 13 residues in the CDR3. V was shortened by 4 bases and J by 4 bases, with 12 bases between the two germline ends. Germline values: CDR1 SGHTS, CDR2 YDEGEE. The DNA for the CDR3 is TGTGCCAGCAGCCCAGGACATCTTTACGAGCAGTACTTC. This sequence encodes CASSPGHLYEQYF.

This clone was counted once. The chain uses TRBV6-5 and TRBJ2-7; TRBD1 matches 7 bases. The CDR3 runs to 14 residues. The V segment lost 5 bases and the J segment 1 base; nucleotides outside the gene matches: 5. Germline loops: CDR1 MNHEY, CDR2 SVGAGI. The CDR3 sequence: CASSEGGQSYEQYF. CDR3 nucleotides: TGTGCCAGCAGTGAAGGGGGACAGTCCTACGAGCAGTACTTC.

This clone was detected ten times or more. The rearrangement uses TRBV15 and TRBJ2-3; tentative D call: TRBD2 (6 bases). The CDR3 has 15 residues. Germline V lookup: CDR1 LNHNV, CDR2 YYDKDF (reference sequence). Trimming left V 0 bases short and J 2 bases short, with 9 bases between. CDR3 amino acids: CATSRDSDYTDTQYF. Here the CDR3 DNA reads TGTGCCACCAGCAGAGATTCGGACTACACAGATACGCAGTATTTT.

The chain combines TRBV2 with TRBJ1-5; possibly TRBD1 for D (6 bases). The CDR3 covers 13 residues. Germline V gene sequence: CDR1 SNHLY, CDR2 FYNNEI. V lost 11 bases and J 0 bases, leaving 11 bases between the germline ends. The CDR3 coding sequence is TGTGCCGCCCGGACAGATAGCAATCAGCCCCAGCATTTT. This translates into CAARTDSNQPQHF.

This clone was seen a few times. The V gene is TRBV28, the J gene TRBJ2-5; D gene uncertain. The V and J ends lost 3 bases and 9 bases respectively, with 8 bases between them. CDR1 and CDR2 from the germline V gene are MDHEN and SYDVKM. This CDR3 is 11 amino acids long. The CDR3 reads CASSFGGPQYF. The CDR3 region has the DNA TGTGCCAGCAGTTTCGGCGGACCCCAGTACTTC.

V gene TRBV7-9 combines with J gene TRBJ1-2; D is uncertain. Between the trimmed V and J ends, which lost 5 bases and 5 bases, there was a span of 15 bases. The germline CDR1 and CDR2 sequences are SEHNR and FQNEAQ (reference sequence). This CDR3 spans 14 amino acids. The CDR3 DNA is TGTGCCAGCAGCGCTTGGACGGTTTTTTATGGCTACACCTTC. This gives the protein CASSAWTVFYGYTF.

CDR3 coding DNA: TGTGCCAGCAGCTTGTTAGGCTACACCTTC. Translated: CASSLLGYTF. J is TRBJ1-2 and V is TRBV7-2; D gene uncertain. CDR3 size: 10 residues. Germline V gives CDR1 SGHTA, CDR2 FQGNSA. Trimming removed 3 bases from V and 8 bases from J, with 4 bases in between. The entire variable domain, with the rest obtained from reference TRBV7-2 and TRBJ1-2, is as follows: GAGVSQSPSNKVTEKGKDVELRCDPISGHTALYWYRQSLGQGLEFLIYFQGNSAPDKSGLPSDRFSAERTGGSVSTLTIQRTQQEDSAVYLCASSLLGYTFGSGTRLTVV.

By frequency in the sample, this clone is medium-sized (0.01 to 0.1%). This chain connects TRBV28 to TRBJ1-2; tentative D call: TRBD1 (5 bases). The CDR3 length is 14 residues. V was pared by 6 bases and J by 2 bases, with 13 bases between. Germline V lookup: CDR1 MDHEN, CDR2 SYDVKM. The CDR3 reads CASSRAWGNYGYTF. The CDR3 nucleotides are TGTGCCAGCAGCCGCGCCTGGGGGAACTATGGCTACACCTTC.

CDR3 sequence reads: CASSHSTEQYV. DNA of the CDR3: TGTGCCAGCAGCCATAGTACAGAGCAGTACGTC. The chain combines TRBV2 with TRBJ2-7, with unresolved D. The CDR3 runs 11 residues. V gave up 6 bases and J gave up 7 bases, with 10 bases separating them. Looked up from germline, CDR1 is SNHLY and CDR2 is FYNNEI.

The chain is built from TRBV5-1 and TRBJ2-1; D tentatively fits TRBD1 or TRBD2 (5 bases each). V was trimmed by 4 bases and J by 7 bases, leaving 18 bases between them. Looked up from germline, CDR1 is SGHRS and CDR2 is YFSETQ. There are 15 residues in the CDR3. The CDR3: CASSIVVVGENEQFF. The DNA for the CDR3 is TGCGCCAGCAGCATTGTGGTGGTGGGGGAAAATGAGCAGTTCTTC.

This clone was recorded many times. The rearrangement joins TRBV6-1 to TRBJ1-2; no reliable D call. Germline CDR1 reads MNHNS; CDR2 reads SASEGT. Trimming removed 4 bases at V and 7 bases at J, with 7 bases between. There are 11 residues in the CDR3. DNA of the CDR3: TGTGCCAGCAGTGGCCGGTTTGGCTACACCTTC. It specifies CASSGRFGYTF.

The rearrangement joins TRBV10-3 to TRBJ2-5; 9 nucleotides align to TRBD1. After removal of 10 bases from V and 4 bases from J, the junction contained 7 bases not matched to a gene. The CDR3 runs to 13 residues. Germline V gene data show CDR1 as ENHRY and CDR2 as SYGVKD. This CDR3 is CATNRGLGETQYF. The CDR3 DNA is TGTGCCACCAACAGGGGGCTGGGAGAGACCCAGTACTTC.

This CDR3 reads CASTQYRSGGEPRGDTQYF. The CDR3 DNA follows: TGTGCCAGCACCCAATACCGTAGCGGGGGGGAGCCCCGTGGAGATACGCAGTATTTT. The V call is TRBV27, the J call TRBJ2-3, with 11 bases matching TRBD2. J lost 5 bases, V lost 7 bases, and 20 bases had no gene match. The CDR3 is made up of 19 amino acids. The germline V gene encodes CDR1 MNHEY and CDR2 SMNVEV (reference sequence).

The V call is TRBV2, the J call TRBJ1-6; 7 bases agree with TRBD1. The CDR3 runs 15 residues. Looked up from germline, CDR1 is SNHLY and CDR2 is FYNNEI. The V and J ends lost 5 bases and 6 bases, in that order; junction bases with no gene match: 7. The CDR3 sequence: CASSRDSVVNSPLHF. CDR3 bases: TGTGCCAGCAGTCGGGACAGTGTCGTTAATTCACCCCTCCACTTT.

The V and J genes are TRBV2 and TRBJ2-5, with 9 bases matching TRBD2. The CDR3 runs to 16 residues. Germline V gene lookup returns CDR1 SNHLY and CDR2 FYNNEI. J gave up 5 bases and V 6 bases, and 13 bases lay outside the gene matches. CDR3 sequence reads: CASSPPGLAGIETQYF. The CDR3 DNA reads TGTGCCAGCAGCCCCCCAGGGCTAGCGGGGATCGAGACCCAGTACTTC.

J is TRBJ1-1 and V is TRBV11-2; 8 bases map to TRBD1. From germline, CDR1 is SGHAT and CDR2 FQNNGV. Trimming at V came to 1 base and at J to 5 bases, leaving 9 bases not matched to a gene. The CDR3 extends over 16 amino acids. CDR3: CASSLVAGGAGTEAFF. CDR3 DNA sequence: TGTGCCAGCAGCTTAGTCGCAGGGGGCGCGGGGACTGAAGCTTTCTTT.

This sequence joins TRBV28 and TRBJ1-1; a possible D gene is TRBD1 (6 bases). V shed 3 bases and J shed 5 bases, with 10 bases lying between them. This CDR3 is built from 13 residues. Germline CDR1 is MDHEN and CDR2 is SYDVKM. CDR3 DNA: TGTGCCAGCAGTTTCAGGGGACTGACTGAAGCTTTCTTT. It encodes CASSFRGLTEAFF. Complete variable domain (other parts from reference TRBV28 and TRBJ1-1): DVKVTQSSRYLVKRTGEKVFLECVQDMDHENMFWYRQDPGLGLRLIYFSYDVKMKEKGDIPEGYSVSREKKERFSLILESASTNQTSMYLCASSFRGLTEAFFGQGTRLTVV.